This T cell receptor (beta chain) was found in a study of CD8 T cells in ankylosing spondylitis. Findings and limits, study-wide: Earlier studies detected some motif variants in reactive arthritis synovial fluid and blood. Made up of several highly homologous variants, a TCR beta motif appeared characteristic of ankylosing spondylitis blood. According to the report, clones linked to the disease were significantly enriched in matched synovial fluid samples taken from ankylosing spondylitis patients.

The CDR3 totals 16 residues. V was clipped by 1 base and J by 1 base; unmatched bases: 2. Germline V gene data show CDR1 as KGHSH and CDR2 as LQKENI. As concerns this clonotype: Its matching antigen is unknown.

Scientists made TCR beta libraries using quantitative 5'-RACE with molecular barcodes. Each CDR3 protein gets one entry after TCRdb re-called the 5' RACE reads with MiXCR. Of hundreds of thousands of distinct CDR3 sequences detected, roughly 8.6% appear once; the ten largest clones hold under 7.5%. V is TRBV18 and J is TRBJ2-2; TRBD1 matches 8 bases. The receptor was derived from a male donor with ankylosing spondylitis or in good health (not recorded which). Sample: blood, either unsorted or a sorted T cell fraction (not recorded which). CDR3 sequence reads: CASSPRDRWNTGELFF. Here the CDR3 DNA reads TGTGCCAGCTCACCACGGGACAGGTGGAACACCGGGGAGCTGTTTTTT.